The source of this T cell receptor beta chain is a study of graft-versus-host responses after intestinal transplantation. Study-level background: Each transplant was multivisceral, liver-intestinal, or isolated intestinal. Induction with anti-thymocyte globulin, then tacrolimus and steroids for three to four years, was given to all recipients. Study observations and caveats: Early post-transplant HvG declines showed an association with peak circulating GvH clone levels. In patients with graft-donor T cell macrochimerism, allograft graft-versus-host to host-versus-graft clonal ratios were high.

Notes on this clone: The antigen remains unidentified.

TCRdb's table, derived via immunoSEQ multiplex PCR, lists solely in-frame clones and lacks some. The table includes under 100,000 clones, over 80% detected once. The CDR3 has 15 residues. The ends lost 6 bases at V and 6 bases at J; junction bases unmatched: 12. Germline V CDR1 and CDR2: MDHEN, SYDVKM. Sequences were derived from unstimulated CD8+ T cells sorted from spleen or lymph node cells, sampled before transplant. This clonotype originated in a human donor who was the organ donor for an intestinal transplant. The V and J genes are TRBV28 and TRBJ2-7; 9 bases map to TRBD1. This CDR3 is CASRHGQGSLGEQYF. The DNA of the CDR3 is TGTGCCAGCAGACACGGACAGGGGTCTCTGGGCGAGCAGTACTTC. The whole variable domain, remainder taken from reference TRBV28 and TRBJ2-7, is DVKVTQSSRYLVKRTGEKVFLECVQDMDHENMFWYRQDPGLGLRLIYFSYDVKMKEKGDIPEGYSVSREKKERFSLILESASTNQTSMYLCASRHGQGSLGEQYFGPGTRLTVT.